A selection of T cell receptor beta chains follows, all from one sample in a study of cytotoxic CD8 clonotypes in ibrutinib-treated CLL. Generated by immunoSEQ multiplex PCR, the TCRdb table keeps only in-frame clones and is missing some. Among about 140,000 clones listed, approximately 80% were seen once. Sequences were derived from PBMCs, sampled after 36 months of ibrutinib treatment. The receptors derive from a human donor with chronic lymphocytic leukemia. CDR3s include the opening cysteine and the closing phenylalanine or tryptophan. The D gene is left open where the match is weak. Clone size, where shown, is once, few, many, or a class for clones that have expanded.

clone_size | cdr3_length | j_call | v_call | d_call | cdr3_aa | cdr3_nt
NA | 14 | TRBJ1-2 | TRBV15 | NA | CATSRDAREYGYTF | TGTGCCACCAGCAGGGACGCGCGAGAATATGGCTACACCTTC
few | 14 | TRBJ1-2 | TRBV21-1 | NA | CASSKVAGDNGYTF | TGTGCCAGCAGCAAAGTTGCAGGGGATAATGGCTACACCTTC
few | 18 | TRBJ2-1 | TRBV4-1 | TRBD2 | CASSQPQSLAGGRHEQFF | TGCGCCAGCAGCCAACCGCAGAGTCTAGCGGGAGGGAGGCATGAGCAGTTCTTC
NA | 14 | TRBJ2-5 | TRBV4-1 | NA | CASSQVRPQETQYF | TGCGCCAGCAGCCAAGTCCGGCCTCAGGAGACCCAGTACTTC
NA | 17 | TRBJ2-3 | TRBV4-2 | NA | CASTDEQGHGVADTQYF | TGTGCCAGCACAGATGAACAGGGACATGGTGTTGCAGATACGCAGTATTTT
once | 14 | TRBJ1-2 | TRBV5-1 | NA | CASGPTSLNYGYTF | TGCGCCAGCGGGCCGACATCCTTAAACTATGGCTACACCTTC
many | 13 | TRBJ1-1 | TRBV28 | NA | CASRQIMNTEAFF | TGTGCCAGTCGACAGATCATGAACACTGAAGCTTTCTTT
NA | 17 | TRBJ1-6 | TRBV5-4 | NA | CASSTTPGSSYNSPLHF | TGTGCCAGCAGCACGACCCCAGGAAGCTCCTATAATTCACCCCTCCACTTT
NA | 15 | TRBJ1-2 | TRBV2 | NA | CASRVGHQTSGGYTF | TGTGCCAGCAGAGTTGGACACCAGACTAGTGGTGGCTACACCTTC
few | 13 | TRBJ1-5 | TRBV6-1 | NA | CASSPFLEQPQHF | TGTGCCAGCAGCCCCTTTTTAGAACAGCCCCAGCATTTT
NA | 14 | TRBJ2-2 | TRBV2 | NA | CASGRTLNTGELFF | TGTGCCTCTGGGAGGACACTGAACACCGGGGAGCTGTTTTTT
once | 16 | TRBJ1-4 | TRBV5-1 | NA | CASSSGGILNAEKLFF | TGCGCCAGCAGCTCGGGGGGTATCCTAAACGCTGAAAAACTGTTTTTT
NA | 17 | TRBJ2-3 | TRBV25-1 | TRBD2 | CASSARLAGGHTDTQYF | TGTGCCAGCAGTGCAAGACTAGCGGGGGGACACACAGATACGCAGTATTTT
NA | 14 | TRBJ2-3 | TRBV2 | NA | CASSVLVSTDTQYF | TGTGCCAGCAGTGTGTTGGTGAGCACAGATACGCAGTATTTT
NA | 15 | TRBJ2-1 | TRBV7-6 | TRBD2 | CASSRGLVLYNEQFF | TGTGCCAGCAGTAGGGGACTAGTCCTCTACAATGAGCAGTTCTTC
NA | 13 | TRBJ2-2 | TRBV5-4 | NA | CASSPSNTGELFF | TGTGCCAGCAGCCCATCGAACACCGGGGAGCTGTTTTTT
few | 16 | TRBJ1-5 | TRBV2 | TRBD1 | CASSEGLQGVSQPQHF | TGTGCCAGCAGCGAAGGACTTCAGGGGGTGAGTCAGCCCCAGCATTTT
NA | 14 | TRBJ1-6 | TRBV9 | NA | CASSVGAPNSPLHF | TGTGCCAGCAGCGTAGGGGCACCCAATTCACCCCTCCACTTT
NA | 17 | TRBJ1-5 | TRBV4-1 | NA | CASSPAQGLTSIKPQHF | TGCGCCAGCAGCCCAGCGCAGGGGTTAACCTCAATCAAGCCCCAGCATTTT
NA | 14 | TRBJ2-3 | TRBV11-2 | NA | CASSQGSGTDTQYF | TGTGCCAGCAGCCAAGGTAGTGGGACAGATACGCAGTATTTT
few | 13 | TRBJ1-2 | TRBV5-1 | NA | CASSLAPPGGYTF | TGCGCCAGCAGCTTGGCGCCGCCGGGAGGCTACACCTTC
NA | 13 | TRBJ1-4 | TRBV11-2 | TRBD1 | CASSPGTAGKLFF | TGTGCCAGCAGCCCGGGGACAGCCGGGAAACTGTTTTTT
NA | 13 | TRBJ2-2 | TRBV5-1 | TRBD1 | CASRGQVAGELFF | TGCGCCAGCAGGGGACAGGTGGCCGGGGAGCTGTTTTTT
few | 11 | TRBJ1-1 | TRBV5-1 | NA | CASSSPIEAFF | TGCGCCAGCAGCTCACCTATTGAAGCTTTCTTT
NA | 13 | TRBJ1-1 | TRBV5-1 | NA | CASSRAMNTEAFF | TGCGCCAGCAGCAGAGCCATGAACACTGAAGCTTTCTTT
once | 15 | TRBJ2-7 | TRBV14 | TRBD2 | CASSAGPSGAYEQYF | TGTGCCAGCAGCGCGGGCCCTAGCGGGGCCTACGAGCAGTACTTC
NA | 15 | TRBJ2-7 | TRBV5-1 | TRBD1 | CASSLASDRGGEQYF | TGCGCCAGCAGCTTGGCCTCAGACAGGGGCGGCGAGCAGTACTTC
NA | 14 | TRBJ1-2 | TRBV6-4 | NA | CASSESAGPVGYTF | TGTGCCAGCAGTGAATCGGCAGGGCCCGTTGGCTACACCTTC
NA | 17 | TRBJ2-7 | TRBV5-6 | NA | CASRNSAQGTIPHEQYF | TGTGCCAGCAGGAATTCCGCCCAGGGGACTATCCCCCACGAGCAGTACTTC
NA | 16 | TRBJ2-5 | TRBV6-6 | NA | CASSRQGQGGKETQYF | TGTGCCAGCAGTCGCCAGGGGCAGGGGGGGAAAGAGACCCAGTACTTC
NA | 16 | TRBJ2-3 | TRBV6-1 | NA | CASSETRSQGRDTQYF | TGTGCCAGCAGTGAAACAAGGAGTCAGGGTAGAGATACGCAGTATTTT
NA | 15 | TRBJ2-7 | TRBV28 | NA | CASRAMVGGLDEQYF | TGTGCCAGCAGGGCTATGGTCGGAGGGTTGGACGAGCAGTACTTC
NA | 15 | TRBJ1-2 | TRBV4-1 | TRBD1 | CASSQGAGGASGYTF | TGCGCCAGCAGCCAGGGGGCAGGGGGCGCGAGTGGCTACACCTTC
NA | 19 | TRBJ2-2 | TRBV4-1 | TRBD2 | CASSQEEGGLAGVAGELFF | TGCGCCAGCAGCCAAGAAGAGGGGGGACTAGCGGGAGTGGCCGGGGAGCTGTTTTTT
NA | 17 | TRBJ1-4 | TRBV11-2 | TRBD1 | CASSLGQGLQGSKKLFF | TGTGCCAGCAGCCTGGGACAGGGCCTCCAGGGTAGTAAAAAACTGTTTTTT
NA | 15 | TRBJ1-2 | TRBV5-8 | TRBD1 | CASSLPGTGGYGYTF | TGTGCCAGCAGCTTGCCCGGGACAGGGGGCTATGGCTACACCTTC
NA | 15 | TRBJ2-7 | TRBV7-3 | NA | CASSSTGLGSYEQYF | TGTGCCAGCAGCAGTACAGGGTTAGGATCCTACGAGCAGTACTTC
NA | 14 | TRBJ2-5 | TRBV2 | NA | CASNEGVLQETQYF | TGTGCCAGCAACGAAGGGGTTTTACAAGAGACCCAGTACTTC
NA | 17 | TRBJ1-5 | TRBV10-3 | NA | CAISSRATTGGNQPQHF | TGTGCCATCAGTTCTCGGGCTACGACAGGAGGCAATCAGCCCCAGCATTTT
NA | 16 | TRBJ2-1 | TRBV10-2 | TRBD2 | CASSGLAGGGYNEQFF | TGCGCCAGCAGTGGACTAGCGGGGGGTGGGTACAATGAGCAGTTCTTC
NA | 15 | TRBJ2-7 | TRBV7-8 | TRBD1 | CASSLNLGQRYEQYF | TGTGCCAGCAGCCTCAATTTGGGACAGAGATACGAGCAGTACTTC
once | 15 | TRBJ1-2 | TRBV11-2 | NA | CASSYPGRGAGGYTF | TGTGCCAGCAGCTACCCAGGCAGGGGCGCAGGTGGCTACACCTTC
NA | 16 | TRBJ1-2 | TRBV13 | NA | CASSLVAGQGGYGYTF | TGTGCCAGCAGCTTAGTCGCGGGACAAGGGGGATATGGCTACACCTTC
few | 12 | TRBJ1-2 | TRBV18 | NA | CASSPRTIGYTF | TGTGCCAGCTCACCCCGAACTATCGGCTACACCTTC
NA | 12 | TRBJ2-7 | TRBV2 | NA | CASSEEVYEQYF | TGTGCCAGCAGTGAAGAAGTGTACGAGCAGTACTTC
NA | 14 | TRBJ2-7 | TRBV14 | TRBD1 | CASSKEGAGREQYF | TGTGCCAGCAGCAAAGAGGGGGCAGGGCGCGAGCAGTACTTC
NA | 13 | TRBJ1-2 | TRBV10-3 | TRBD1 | CAISRQGADGYTF | TGTGCCATCAGCCGACAGGGGGCTGATGGCTACACCTTC
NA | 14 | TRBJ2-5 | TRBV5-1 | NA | CASSLGQGDETQYF | TGCGCCAGCAGCTTGGGCCAGGGTGACGAGACCCAGTACTTC
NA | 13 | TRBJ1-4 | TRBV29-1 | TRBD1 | CSARQGGDEKLFF | TGCAGCGCCAGACAGGGAGGGGATGAAAAACTGTTTTTT
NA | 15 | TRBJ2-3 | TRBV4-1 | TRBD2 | CASSQDRLAGDTQYF | TGCGCCAGCAGCCAAGATCGACTAGCGGGAGATACGCAGTATTTT
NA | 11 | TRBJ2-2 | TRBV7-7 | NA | CASSSTGELFF | TGTGCCAGCAGCTCCACCGGGGAGCTGTTTTTT
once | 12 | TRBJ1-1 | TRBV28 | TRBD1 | CASSLWTGEAFF | TGTGCCAGCAGTCTGTGGACAGGTGAAGCTTTCTTT
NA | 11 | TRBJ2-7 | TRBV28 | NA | CASSPGKEQYF | TGTGCCAGCAGTCCAGGGAAAGAGCAGTACTTC
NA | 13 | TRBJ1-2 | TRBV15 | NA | CATSRGTGSRYTF | TGTGCCACCAGCAGAGGGACGGGAAGTCGCTACACCTTC
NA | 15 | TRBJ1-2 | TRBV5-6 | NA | CASSWAPGGAYGYTF | TGTGCCAGCAGCTGGGCTCCCGGGGGTGCCTATGGCTACACCTTC
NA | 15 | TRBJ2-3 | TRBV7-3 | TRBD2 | CASSLAGGYTDTQYF | TGTGCCAGCAGCTTAGCGGGAGGGTACACAGATACGCAGTATTTT
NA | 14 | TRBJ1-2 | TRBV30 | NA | CAWSGKAGLYGYTF | TGTGCCTGGAGTGGTAAGGCCGGGCTCTATGGCTACACCTTC